Each of the 13 T cell receptor beta chains below was sequenced from the same sample in a study of blood T cell repertoires in COVID-19. Some clones are missing from TCRdb's copy, which holds only in-frame ones; the method was immunoSEQ multiplex PCR. The table records 65,000 to 90,000 clones, over 75% of them present only once. The sequencing sample was made of peripheral blood. These receptors were collected from a woman aged 55-69 years with acute or convalescent COVID-19.

J is TRBJ2-7 and V is TRBV24-1; a possible D gene is TRBD2 (6 bases). V was clipped by 9 bases and J by 2 bases, with 16 bases between them. The CDR3 is 14 residues long. CDR1 is KGHDR, CDR2 SFDVKD, per germline. The CDR3 region has the DNA TGTGCCACCGCGGAGGGCGGAGGAACCTACGAGCAGTACTTC. It yields the protein CATAEGGGTYEQYF.

This chain uses TRBV28 with TRBJ2-7; D unclear. V lost 1 base to trimming and J lost 2 bases, with 9 bases between them. Germline V lookup: CDR1 MDHEN, CDR2 SYDVKM. The length of the CDR3 is 14 residues. The CDR3 DNA is TGTGCCAGCAGTTTATTGGGCAGGACCTACGAGCAGTACTTC. Translated: CASSLLGRTYEQYF.

The V gene is TRBV19, the J gene TRBJ1-6; TRBD1 agrees at 9 bases. The CDR3 totals 15 residues. V dropped 9 bases and J dropped 2; count of bases not matched to a gene: 5. Germline CDR1 reads LNHDA; CDR2 reads SQIVND (reference sequence). CDR3 nucleotides: TGTGCCAGCACAGGGGGCCAAACCTATAATTCACCCCTCCACTTT. It specifies CASTGGQTYNSPLHF.

This clone was seen only a few times. The genes are TRBV14 and TRBJ2-2; 8 positions match TRBD1. The CDR3 runs to 17 residues. Germline V lookup: CDR1 SGHDN, CDR2 FVKESK. The J segment lost 5 bases and the V segment lost 4 bases, leaving 12 bases of the junction unmatched. In nucleotides, the CDR3 is TGTGCCAGCAGCCGTGGACAGGGTAGATTCGGGACCGGGGAGCTGTTTTTT. It codes for CASSRGQGRFGTGELFF.

This clone is a singleton in its sample. The V call is TRBV5-4, the J call TRBJ1-2, with 9 bases aligning to TRBD1. With V trimmed by 6 bases and J by 3 bases, 9 bases remained unmatched. Germline V CDR1 and CDR2: SGHNT, YYREEE (reference sequence). The CDR3 covers 15 residues. CDR3 in amino acids: CASTTGTGMYYGYTF. The CDR3 DNA reads as TGTGCCAGCACCACTGGGACAGGGATGTACTATGGCTACACCTTC.

The chain joins TRBV24-1 to TRBJ1-1; TRBD1 aligns across 7 bases. The junction had 5 bases not matched to a gene; V was cut back by 7 bases and J by 7 bases. CDR3 length: 12 amino acids. Germline V gene lookup returns CDR1 KGHDR and CDR2 SFDVKD. DNA for the CDR3: TGTGCCACCAGCCGGACAGGATATGAAGCTTTCTTT. Protein: CATSRTGYEAFF.

This rearrangement joins TRBV6-6 to TRBJ1-1; TRBD1 is a possible D gene (6 bases). The CDR3 length is 14 residues. Trimming cost V 2 bases and J 6 bases, with 13 bases left between them. From germline, CDR1 is MNHNY and CDR2 SVGAGI (reference sequence). CDR3 DNA sequence: TGTGCCAGCAGTTACGGGGGCACGCCGCCTGAAGCTTTCTTT. This encodes CASSYGGTPPEAFF.

The chain is built from TRBV6-2 or TRBV6-3 and TRBJ1-5, with D perhaps TRBD1 (6 bases). Trimming took 6 bases from V and 0 from J, leaving 12 bases between them. Per the germline V gene, CDR1 is MNHEY and CDR2 is SVGEGT. The CDR3 runs to 15 residues. The CDR3 loop is CASSPNRDSNQPQHF. The DNA of the CDR3 is TGTGCCAGCAGCCCGAACAGGGATAGCAATCAGCCCCAGCATTTT.

This chain links TRBV30 with TRBJ1-1; 10 bases fit TRBD1. With 3 bases clipped from V and 0 bases from J, the junction kept 7 bases outside the gene matches. Germline V gene data show CDR1 as GTSNPN and CDR2 as SVGIG (reference sequence). The CDR3 totals 16 residues. The CDR3 coding sequence is TGTGCCTGGAGCCTTTGGGGACAGGGGATGAACACTGAAGCTTTCTTT. Translated, it gives CAWSLWGQGMNTEAFF.

The CDR3 sequence: CASSLFLQPQHF. DNA of the CDR3: TGTGCCAGCAGCCTCTTCCTTCAGCCCCAGCATTTT. The J gene is TRBJ1-5, the V gene TRBV12-3 or TRBV12-4; no definite D call. The CDR3 totals 12 residues. The V end was cut by 6 bases, the J end by 6 bases, with 9 bases between.

The chain joins TRBV10-3 to TRBJ1-1; tentative D call: TRBD1 (5 bases). The CDR3 has 18 residues. The V gene's germline CDR1 is ENHRY and CDR2 SYGVKD. Between the trimmed V and J ends, which lost 4 bases and 3 bases, there was a span of 24 bases. CDR3 nucleotide sequence: TGTGCCATCAGTGGCACAGGACCACTGAACGATCGGGACACTGAAGCTTTCTTT. It encodes CAISGTGPLNDRDTEAFF.

The chain has TRBV6-6 and TRBJ1-1; D gene uncertain. Germline CDR1 reads MNHNY; CDR2 reads SVGAGI (reference sequence). V was cut by 2 bases and J by 1 base, with 8 bases left in between. This CDR3 contains 14 residues. The CDR3: CASSYSEGNTEAFF. The CDR3 DNA follows: TGTGCCAGCAGTTACAGTGAGGGGAACACTGAAGCTTTCTTT.

This chain joins TRBV9 and TRBJ2-2; the D gene is possibly TRBD2 (6 bases). Germline assignment: CDR1 SGDLS and CDR2 YYNGEE. The CDR3 spans 14 residues. Trimming left V 5 bases short and J 5 bases short, with 13 bases between. CDR3 DNA sequence: TGTGCCAGCAGTGCCGGGACTTGGACCGGGGAGCTGTTTTTT. Protein product: CASSAGTWTGELFF.